A selection of T cell receptor beta chains follows, all from one sample in a study of T cells in Graves' hyperthyroidism and ophthalmopathy. Each CDR3 protein gets one entry after TCRdb re-called the multiplex PCR reads with MiXCR. The repertoire holds about 290,000 distinct CDR3 sequences, with roughly a fifth as singletons. The sample consisted of blood. The receptors derive from a man aged 50-60 years with Graves' ophthalmopathy. The CDR3 runs from the conserved cysteine through the conserved F or W. Fields, in order: V gene, clone size, CDR3 protein. Not all rows give a size; the values are once, few, many and, for expanded clones, a class.

V gene: TRBV28; clone size: many; CDR3 protein: CASSRGLAGGNQETQYF
V gene: TRBV4-2; clone size: few; CDR3 protein: CASSQSRKDNEQFF
V gene: TRBV27; clone size: few; CDR3 protein: CASSLTPPGAEVNSPLHF
V gene: TRBV11-2; clone size: many; CDR3 protein: CASSPSSGRRAGELFF
V gene: TRBV6-1; clone size: few; CDR3 protein: CASRYQPGQRNTEAFF
V gene: TRBV7-9; clone size: .; CDR3 protein: CASSSTGAGYQETQYF
V gene: TRBV7-9; clone size: many; CDR3 protein: CASSAAGARTLTYEQYF
V gene: TRBV2; clone size: many; CDR3 protein: CASSDSSATNEKLFF
V gene: TRBV7-6; clone size: .; CDR3 protein: CASSPRTGGHTGELFF
V gene: TRBV20-1; clone size: many; CDR3 protein: CSASPGTGDLYEQYF
V gene: TRBV15; clone size: .; CDR3 protein: CATSRGALAGDHEQFF
V gene: TRBV7-9; clone size: .; CDR3 protein: CASSLATGTGDTQYF
V gene: TRBV7-3; clone size: many; CDR3 protein: CASSLAPGSSYEQYF
V gene: TRBV4-2; clone size: few; CDR3 protein: CASSPAGIYNEQFF
V gene: TRBV18; clone size: .; CDR3 protein: CASSRTVQETQYF
V gene: TRBV11-2; clone size: many; CDR3 protein: CASSLQVSSYEQYF
V gene: TRBV28; clone size: many; CDR3 protein: CASSSGTLREQYF
V gene: TRBV5-5; clone size: few; CDR3 protein: CASSLGAWGTDTQYF
V gene: TRBV9; clone size: .; CDR3 protein: CASSVTWTSGSTDTQYF
V gene: TRBV27; clone size: .; CDR3 protein: CASSLSFVRTGELFF
V gene: TRBV19; clone size: .; CDR3 protein: CASSAWRGRDSPLHF
V gene: TRBV6-5; clone size: many; CDR3 protein: CASSYSSQLSSYEQYF
V gene: TRBV4-1; clone size: few; CDR3 protein: CASSLKLKGGAEAFF
V gene: TRBV12-3/TRBV12-4; clone size: .; CDR3 protein: CASSLGEASNYGYTF
V gene: TRBV6-2/TRBV6-3; clone size: .; CDR3 protein: CASSYSFEDSNSYEQYF
V gene: TRBV2; clone size: many; CDR3 protein: CASKEQGSTDTQYF
V gene: TRBV3-1; clone size: .; CDR3 protein: CASSQDSRGGQPQHF
V gene: TRBV7-7; clone size: .; CDR3 protein: CASSLGFLDEQYF
V gene: TRBV2; clone size: few; CDR3 protein: CASSRTSGTMGGELFF
V gene: TRBV5-4; clone size: few; CDR3 protein: CASSNKRESETQYF
V gene: TRBV2; clone size: many; CDR3 protein: CASSRDRGERNIQYF
V gene: TRBV12-3/TRBV12-4; clone size: .; CDR3 protein: CASSPQGGEKLFF
V gene: TRBV14; clone size: few; CDR3 protein: CASSWSGPIKNIQYF
V gene: TRBV19; clone size: .; CDR3 protein: CAIETVNTGELFF